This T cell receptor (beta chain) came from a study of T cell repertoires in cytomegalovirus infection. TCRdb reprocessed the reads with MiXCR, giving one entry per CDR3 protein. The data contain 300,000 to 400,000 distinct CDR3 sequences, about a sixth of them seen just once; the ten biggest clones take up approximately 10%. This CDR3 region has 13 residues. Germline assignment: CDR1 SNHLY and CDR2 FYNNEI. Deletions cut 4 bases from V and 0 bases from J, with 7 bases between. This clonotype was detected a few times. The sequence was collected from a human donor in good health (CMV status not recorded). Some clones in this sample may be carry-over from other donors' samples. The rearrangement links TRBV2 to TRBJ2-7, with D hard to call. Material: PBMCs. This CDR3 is CASSVGFSYEQYF. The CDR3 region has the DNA TGTGCCAGCAGTGTCGGGTTCTCCTACGAGCAGTACTTC.